This TCR beta chain was sequenced for a study of siplizumab effects on memory and regulatory T cells. Points from the study as a whole: Siplizumab significantly lowered the alloreactive sequences that could be traced to unstimulated CD4+ memory cells. Roughly 75-96% of proliferating CD4+ or CD8+ clones defied assignment to a naive or memory phenotype. Naive T cells, seemingly more diverse than memory cells, seemed major alloresponse contributors.

The study assayed about 10^5 TCR templates per sample. TCRdb keeps only in-frame clones here, not all; method: immunoSEQ multiplex PCR. The table lists about 100,000 clones, 92% of them singletons. This clone was observed a handful of times. As yet, its antigen is unknown. The CDR3 length is 14 residues. Looked up from germline, CDR1 is MNHNY and CDR2 is SVGAGI (reference sequence). V dropped 0 bases and J dropped 5 bases, with 8 bases sitting between them. This sequence originates from a human donor in good health. Sequenced material: non-Treg CD4+ T cells sorted from blood. The chain carries TRBV6-6 and TRBJ1-5; a weak D match, TRBD1 (5 bases). The CDR3 spells CASSYSPRDQPQHF. The CDR3 nucleotides are TGTGCCAGCAGTTACTCTCCCAGGGATCAGCCCCAGCATTTT.